This T cell receptor (beta chain) appears in the sequencing data of a study of T cell responses to AZD1222 COVID-19 vaccine. The study, taken as a whole, reports: Clonal diversity was possibly underestimated, and the donors were mostly white British, with more females. With two AZD1222 doses given, Spike-specific TCR breadth and depth both rose. Dominant at 160-218 and 743-854, vaccine-associated CD4 TCRs also spanned spike. Unmutated regions of variants are reportedly targeted by nearly half of spike-specific TCRs.

Assay: immunoSEQ multiplex PCR; the TCRdb copy retains only in-frame clones and omits some. This table has about 190,000 clones, about 89% appearing once. To note about this clone: Its antigen is as yet unknown.

CDR3 length: 16 amino acids. J lost 4 bases, V lost 6 bases, and 12 bases had no gene match. Per germline, CDR1 SNHLY and CDR2 FYNNEI. The sequence was collected from an adult in good health. Specimen: peripheral blood, collected on day 0 of MenACWY control vaccination. This chain joins TRBV2 and TRBJ1-5, with 7 bases fitting TRBD1. This chain's CDR3 is CASRPDRVVGNQPQHF. As DNA, the CDR3 is TGTGCCAGCAGACCCGACAGGGTGGTAGGAAATCAGCCCCAGCATTTT.